This T cell receptor beta chain was sequenced for a study of a mutant IDH1 vaccine in newly diagnosed glioma. Study in general: Treated individuals were about 60% male and roughly 38% female, averaging approximately 40 years of age. Week 35 brought visit V12, which was followed by visit V13 at week 47.

Study-wide results and limits: Detectable vaccine-induced immune responses arose in roughly 93% of patients. Pseudoprogression apparently lacked any relation to changes in top peripheral T cell clonotypes.

Clones were sequenced by immunoSEQ multiplex PCR, and TCRdb holds only the in-frame ones, with some missing. The sample has around 44,000 clones, approximately 79% seen once; the top ten hold over 6.5%. The time point: week 35, safety follow-up. All doses held 300 ug of mutant IDH1 20-mer peptide, with topical imiquimod. V lost 7 bases and J lost 2, with 15 bases in between. In germline, CDR1 is SQVTM, CDR2 ANQGSEA. The CDR3 consists of 13 residues. A remark on this clone: Its specificity is not known.

Here the sequenced sample was PBMCs, taken from a glioma patient whose treatment included an IDH1 peptide vaccine. The clonotype comes from a man aged 40-49 years with glioma. The rearrangement joins TRBV29-1 to TRBJ2-7; D tentatively reads TRBD1 or TRBD2 (6 bases each). In nucleotides, the CDR3 is TGCAGCGGGGCCGGGGGCAATCCCTACGAGCAGTACTTC. It yields the protein CSGAGGNPYEQYF.